The sample holds many counts of the clone carrying this TCR beta chain. Next came a second PCR, run for about 6 to 12 cycles, which used a sample-barcoded 5' primer along with a J-beta primer mix. Every individual sample yielded 2.5 million or more paired-end reads (each containing CDR3). MiXCR, applied by TCRdb to the 5' RACE reads, yields one record per CDR3 protein. The repertoire has approximately 700,000 distinct CDR3 sequences, approximately 30% of them found once; the top ten carry 15%. V was shortened by 2 bases and J by 1 base, with 13 bases between the two germline ends. Germline CDR1 reads SGDLS; CDR2 reads YYNGEE. This CDR3 is built from 16 residues. The data were obtained in a study of blood T cells in healthy people across ages. At the level of the study: With template switching, about one barcoded beta molecule was captured per two T cells.

The sequenced sample was blood. The V gene is TRBV9, the J gene TRBJ2-1; no clear D. This receptor was obtained from a woman of 80 years or more in good health. The CDR3 coding sequence is TGTGCCAGCAGCGTTGGTTTCGGTTCATCCTACAATGAGCAGTTCTTC. Its translation is CASSVGFGSSYNEQFF.